A single sample gave rise to the 20 T cell receptor beta chains below, sequenced in a study of cytotoxic CD8 clonotypes in ibrutinib-treated CLL. TCRdb keeps only in-frame clones here, not all; method: immunoSEQ multiplex PCR. This table holds approximately 45,000 clones, 60% to 75% found once. Specimen: PBMCs, collected after 12 months of ibrutinib treatment. These receptors all come from a human donor with chronic lymphocytic leukemia.

The chain uses TRBV9 and TRBJ2-1; the match to TRBD2 covers 13 bases. The CDR3 extends over 16 amino acids. The ends lost 6 bases at V and 7 bases at J; junction bases unmatched: 10. CDR1 SGDLS and CDR2 YYNGEE come from the germline V gene. The CDR3 region is CASNKGLAGEKNEQFF. The CDR3 DNA sequence: TGTGCCAGCAACAAAGGACTAGCGGGAGAAAAGAATGAGCAGTTCTTC.

The chain employs TRBV11-2 and TRBJ1-2; 8 bases are a match to TRBD1. V trimming: 0 bases; J trimming: 6 bases; junction bases outside the gene matches: 6. CDR1 SGHAT and CDR2 FQNNGV come from the germline V gene. This CDR3 has 15 amino acids. The CDR3 bases are TGTGCCAGCAGCTTAGATGTGTACAGGGGGAATGGCTACACCTTC. Protein product: CASSLDVYRGNGYTF.

This clone is a singleton in its sample. The rearrangement links TRBV30 to TRBJ1-3; D is possibly TRBD1 (6 bases). Between the trimmed V and J ends, which lost 7 bases and 0 bases, there was a span of 13 bases. Germline V gives CDR1 GTSNPN, CDR2 SVGIG (reference sequence). This CDR3 spans 14 amino acids. The DNA of the CDR3 is TGTGCCTCATACGGGGACAACTCTGGAAACACCATATATTTT. Residues: CASYGDNSGNTIYF.

The V gene is TRBV30, the J gene TRBJ1-2; D unresolved. V lost 5 bases, J lost 0 bases, and 16 bases lay in between. CDR1 GTSNPN and CDR2 SVGIG come from the germline V gene (reference sequence). The CDR3 is 15 amino acids. CDR3 residues: CAWAISSKPNYGYTF. The CDR3 region has the DNA TGTGCCTGGGCCATCTCGTCAAAACCTAACTATGGCTACACCTTC.

This clone is labeled medium-sized. V gene TRBV11-3 combines with J gene TRBJ2-3; 7 bases align to TRBD2. The V segment lost 4 bases and the J segment 1 base; nucleotides outside the gene matches: 8. Germline CDR1 reads SGHNT; CDR2 reads YENEEA. CDR3 length: 16 amino acids. The CDR3 nucleotides are TGTGCCAGCAGCTCCCTCGGGGGGAAAGGCACAGATACGCAGTATTTT. Its protein product is CASSSLGGKGTDTQYF.

The chain uses TRBV21-1 and TRBJ2-5; the table names TRBD2, a call not compared with the DNA. TRBV21-1 has pseudogene status. The CDR3 totals 11 residues. CDR3 sequence: CASSIDRGQYF. CDR3 in DNA: TGTGCCAGCAGCATAGATCGGGGCCAGTACTTC.

J is TRBJ2-7 and V is TRBV4-2; 8 bases line up with TRBD2. Germline V CDR1 and CDR2: LGHNA, YNFKEQ. The CDR3 is 16 residues long. J gave up 5 bases and V 1 base, and 10 bases lay outside the gene matches. CDR3: CASSQAAGREANEQYF. DNA of the CDR3: TGTGCCAGCAGCCAAGCCGCTGGGCGGGAGGCCAACGAGCAGTACTTC.

This clone turned up a few times. The chain combines TRBV19 with TRBJ2-2; TRBD2 matches 9 bases. After removal of 3 bases from V and 5 bases from J, the junction contained 4 bases not matched to a gene. This CDR3 comprises 15 residues. The germline V gene has CDR1 LNHDA and CDR2 SQIVND (reference sequence). The CDR3 DNA reads as TGTGCCAGTAGTATTAGCGGGAGCGGGACCGGGGAGCTGTTTTTT. It yields the protein CASSISGSGTGELFF.

This clone has more than one count but fewer than ten. This rearrangement joins TRBV29-1 to TRBJ2-2; D remains unclear. Germline loops: CDR1 SQVTM, CDR2 ANQGSEA. The CDR3 spans 15 residues. V was shortened by 7 bases and J by 0 bases, with 15 bases between the two germline ends. The CDR3 DNA follows: TGCAGCGGGGTGGTGGTTCTAGCGAACACCGGGGAGCTGTTTTTT. Translation: CSGVVVLANTGELFF.

This clone came up a few times. This chain links TRBV19 with TRBJ2-1; TRBD2 matches at 11 bases. CDR1 and CDR2 from the germline V gene are LNHDA and SQIVND (reference sequence). The trim removed 5 bases at V and 10 bases at J, leaving 13 bases unmatched. The CDR3 totals 16 residues. The CDR3 coding sequence is TGTGCCAGTAGTTCTACTAGCGGGAGCAGGGGTAGAGAGCAGTTCTTC. Amino acids: CASSSTSGSRGREQFF.

The chain combines TRBV29-1 with TRBJ2-1; maybe TRBD1 (5 bases). CDR1 and CDR2 from the germline V gene are SQVTM and ANQGSEA. V was pared by 4 bases and J by 7 bases, with 14 bases between. This CDR3 has 13 residues. The CDR3 coding sequence is TGCAGCGTTGGGTTTGGCAGGGTGAATGAGCAGTTCTTC. Translated: CSVGFGRVNEQFF.

Concerning this clone: This same CDR3 is encoded by further DNA sequences in the sample. The chain couples TRBV7-2 to TRBJ2-7; D is unclear. Per germline, CDR1 SGHTA and CDR2 FQGNSA. The ends were cut back, 1 base at V and 2 bases at J, with 3 bases in the middle. The CDR3 spans 12 residues. CDR3 residues: CASSLGAYEQYF. DNA of the CDR3: TGTGCCAGCAGCTTAGGTGCCTACGAGCAGTACTTC.

V and J are TRBV29-1 and TRBJ2-7; 11 nucleotides agree with TRBD1. The CDR3 is 14 residues long. The V gene's germline CDR1 is SQVTM and CDR2 ANQGSEA. V trimming: 7 bases; J trimming: 0 bases; junction bases outside the gene matches: 5. The CDR3 DNA reads as TGCAGCGCCCGAGGGACAGGGGGCTCCTACGAGCAGTACTTC. As protein: CSARGTGGSYEQYF.

This chain joins TRBV11-3 and TRBJ2-5; no firm D call. CDR1 is SGHNT, CDR2 YENEEA, per germline. This CDR3 region has 15 residues. Trimming shortened V by 1 base and J by 3 bases, and 12 bases separated the two germline ends. The CDR3 DNA follows: TGTGCCAGCAGCTTAGGCAGACGCTTAAAAGAGACCCAGTACTTC. This sequence encodes CASSLGRRLKETQYF.

The chain links TRBV2 to TRBJ2-3; D unresolved. Deletions cut 0 bases from V and 5 bases from J, with 12 bases between. CDR1 is SNHLY and CDR2 is FYNNEI in the germline V gene. This CDR3 has 15 residues. CDR3 residues: CASSEAGLRGDTQYF. The CDR3 DNA is TGTGCCAGCAGTGAAGCGGGGTTACGCGGAGATACGCAGTATTTT. The whole variable domain, filled in from reference TRBV2 and TRBJ2-3, reads EPEVTQTPSHQVTQMGQEVILRCVPISNHLYFYWYRQILGQKVEFLVSFYNNEISEKSEIFDDQFSVERPDGSNFTLKIRSTKLEDSAMYFCASSEAGLRGDTQYFGPGTRLTVL.

V is TRBV2 and J is TRBJ1-5; the D is unclear. This CDR3 is built from 14 residues. Germline CDR1 SNHLY, CDR2 FYNNEI. V lost 5 bases, J lost 1 base, and 9 bases lay in between. The CDR3 protein is CASSLRSSNQPQHF. CDR3 DNA: TGTGCCAGCAGTCTCCGGAGCAGCAATCAGCCCCAGCATTTT.

The gene calls are TRBV30 and TRBJ1-5, with TRBD1 as a possible D gene (5 bases). The germline V and J ends were trimmed by 2 bases and 0 bases, with 14 bases remaining between them. Germline V gene lookup returns CDR1 GTSNPN and CDR2 SVGIG (reference sequence). The CDR3 sequence is 16 residues long. CDR3 in DNA: TGTGCCTGGAGTCTCGCCCGGGGGTATAGCAATCAGCCCCAGCATTTT. Translation gives CAWSLARGYSNQPQHF.

The V call is TRBV10-1, the J call TRBJ2-7; D is possibly TRBD1 (6 bases). V lost 2 bases to trimming and J lost 3 bases, with 14 bases between them. The V gene's germline CDR1 is WNHNN and CDR2 SYGVQD (reference sequence). This CDR3 has 15 amino acids. The chain's CDR3 is CASSEQARGDYEQYF. In DNA form, the CDR3 reads TGCGCCAGCAGTGAGCAGGCCAGGGGAGACTACGAGCAGTACTTC.

V and J are TRBV30 and TRBJ2-2, with 15 bases lining up with TRBD2. V lost 1 base and J lost 5; bases outside the gene matches: 5. The CDR3 covers 17 residues. Germline lookup yields CDR1 GTSNPN and CDR2 SVGIG (reference sequence). The CDR3 nucleotides are TGTGCCTGGAGTGGTAGGACTAGCGGGAGGGTGACCGGGGAGCTGTTTTTT. It is translated as CAWSGRTSGRVTGELFF.

In its sample, this clone was seen many times. The chain uses TRBV14 and TRBJ1-5, with D unclear. The CDR3 totals 13 residues. Germline V gene sequence: CDR1 SGHDN, CDR2 FVKESK. The V end lost 6 bases, the J end lost 7 bases, and 13 bases lay between the germline ends. The CDR3 loop reads CASSQDVGQPQHF. CDR3 in DNA: TGTGCCAGCAGTCAGGACGTGGGCCAGCCCCAGCATTTT.